The 25 T cell receptor beta chains below all came from one sample that was sequenced in a study of Tregs in tolerant kidney transplant recipients. Sequenced by immunoSEQ multiplex PCR; TCRdb stores in-frame clones only, minus some. The repertoire includes 100,000 to 150,000 clones, about 91% of them detected once, and less than 0.7% sits in the top ten. The sample consisted of CD4+ T cells from blood. These receptors were taken from a human donor in good health.

The chain uses TRBV15 and TRBJ1-5, with D possibly TRBD1 on 6 matching bases. This CDR3 has 16 residues. The V gene lost 0 bases and the J gene lost 7 bases, with 16 bases spanning the gap. Looked up from germline, CDR1 is LNHNV and CDR2 is YYDKDF (reference sequence). The chain's CDR3 is CATSREGQGMRQPQHF. CDR3 nucleotide sequence: TGTGCCACCAGCAGAGAAGGTCAGGGGATGAGGCAGCCCCAGCATTTT.

The chain couples TRBV28 to TRBJ2-6; D is perhaps TRBD2 (5 bases). Trimming removed 7 bases from V and 1 base from J, with 8 bases in between. CDR3 length: 14 residues. The V gene's germline CDR1 is MDHEN and CDR2 SYDVKM. The CDR3 coding sequence is TGTGCCAGCATTCGGAGGTCTGGGGCCAACGTCCTGACTTTC. Residues: CASIRRSGANVLTF.

The genes are TRBV6-5 and TRBJ2-7, with 7 bases fitting TRBD1. Trimming took 6 bases from V and 6 from J; bases not matched to a gene: 11. This CDR3 is built from 14 residues. The V gene's germline CDR1 is MNHEY and CDR2 SVGAGI. CDR3 sequence (DNA): TGTGCCAGCAGCCGGGGACAGCTGGTGGTCGAGCAGTACTTC. As protein: CASSRGQLVVEQYF.

This rearrangement joins TRBV6-5 to TRBJ1-3; D gene uncertain. CDR1 and CDR2 from the germline V gene are MNHEY and SVGAGI. This CDR3 is built from 16 residues. The V gene lost 2 bases and the J gene lost 3 bases, with 14 bases spanning the gap. This CDR3 is CASSYGLGEDGNTIYF. As DNA, the CDR3 is TGTGCCAGCAGTTACGGCCTTGGGGAGGATGGAAACACCATATATTTT.

V gene TRBV30 combines with J gene TRBJ1-2, with D maybe TRBD1 (5 bases). Trimming stripped 0 bases from V and 5 bases from J, with 10 bases between. CDR1 and CDR2 (germline): GTSNPN, SVGIG (reference sequence). The CDR3 runs 13 residues. The CDR3 DNA reads as TGTGCCTGGAGTGTACTAACAGGATATGGCTACACCTTC. Amino acid sequence: CAWSVLTGYGYTF.

V and J are TRBV6-1 and TRBJ1-2; D not certain. V lost 6 bases and J lost 8, with 13 bases in between. Germline CDR1 MNHNS, CDR2 SASEGT. CDR3 length equals 12 residues. CDR3 protein: CASRKHGLGYTF. In DNA form, the CDR3 reads TGTGCCAGCAGAAAACACGGGCTCGGCTACACCTTC.

This rearrangement joins TRBV11-3 to TRBJ2-1; D remains ambiguous. V lost 5 bases and J lost 3, with 11 bases in between. Germline assignment: CDR1 SGHNT and CDR2 YENEEA. The CDR3 covers 14 residues. In nucleotides, the CDR3 is TGTGCCAGCAGCCCCCGAAGCAGCTACAATGAGCAGTTCTTC. This sequence encodes CASSPRSSYNEQFF.

This chain connects TRBV11-1 to TRBJ1-3; 7 bases align to TRBD1. V lost 4 bases to trimming and J lost 2 bases; unmatched junction nucleotides: 11. CDR1 and CDR2 (germline): SGHAT, FQDESV (reference sequence). The CDR3 has 17 residues. CDR3 sequence (DNA): TGTGCCAGCAGCTCCCCTCCGGGGACAGCAGCTGGAAACACCATATATTTT. Amino acid sequence: CASSSPPGTAAGNTIYF.

This rearrangement joins TRBV18 to TRBJ2-5, with D possibly being TRBD2 (5 bases). The CDR3 runs 14 residues. Germline V gene lookup returns CDR1 KGHSH and CDR2 LQKENI. V shed 2 bases and J shed 5 bases, with 12 bases lying between them. This CDR3 is CASSPVTSYETQYF. The CDR3 region has the DNA TGTGCCAGCTCACCAGTCACTAGTTATGAGACCCAGTACTTC.

The CDR3 region is CASSTQQGNYGYTF. CDR3 DNA: TGCGCCAGCAGCACCCAACAGGGTAACTATGGCTACACCTTC. The chain employs TRBV5-1 and TRBJ1-2; the D gene is possibly TRBD1 (6 bases). Germline V CDR1 and CDR2: SGHRS, YFSETQ. The CDR3 consists of 14 residues. The V end was cut by 4 bases, the J end by 1 base, with 11 bases between.

The chain employs TRBV2 and TRBJ2-7, with 8 bases lining up with TRBD2. CDR3 size: 14 residues. Per the germline V gene, CDR1 is SNHLY and CDR2 is FYNNEI. The J segment lost 6 bases and the V segment lost 7 bases, leaving 11 bases of the junction unmatched. The CDR3 DNA sequence: TGTGCCAGCACCCTGGATAGCGGGGTTGTCGAGCAGTACTTC. It translates to CASTLDSGVVEQYF.

This chain links TRBV27 with TRBJ2-7; D tentatively fits TRBD1 or TRBD2 (5 bases each). The CDR3 is made up of 15 amino acids. CDR1 is MNHEY and CDR2 is SMNVEV in the germline V gene (reference sequence). The V end was cut by 4 bases, the J end by 1 base, with 14 bases between. The CDR3: CASSSAGTGSYEQYF. CDR3 DNA sequence: TGTGCCAGCAGTTCCGCCGGGACGGGTTCCTACGAGCAGTACTTC.

V is TRBV10-1 and J is TRBJ2-1; 12 bases match TRBD2. CDR1 and CDR2 from the germline V gene are WNHNN and SYGVQD (reference sequence). The CDR3 has 16 amino acids. J was trimmed by 3 bases and V by 4 bases; bases with no gene match: 4. CDR3 nucleotides: TGCGCCAGCAGTGGCCGGACTAGCGGGGACTACAATGAGCAGTTCTTC. Amino acids: CASSGRTSGDYNEQFF.

The genes are TRBV7-9 and TRBJ1-5; no firm D call. Germline V gene lookup returns CDR1 SEHNR and CDR2 FQNEAQ (reference sequence). V gave up 4 bases and J gave up 2 bases, with 21 bases separating them. This CDR3 region has 18 residues. The CDR3 DNA follows: TGTGCCAGCAGCTCACCCACCCGCCCCGGCCAGGGCAATCAGCCCCAGCATTTT. This sequence encodes CASSSPTRPGQGNQPQHF.

The CDR3 DNA follows: TGTGCCAGCGGTCCGGGACAGGGGACTAGCGGGAGGGCCGGGGGGTACGAGCAGTACTTC. As protein: CASGPGQGTSGRAGGYEQYF. This sequence joins TRBV21-1 and TRBJ2-7; TRBD2 is taken as the D call from the table, unchecked against the DNA. TRBV21-1 is reported as a pseudogene. The CDR3 totals 20 residues.

V is TRBV2 and J is TRBJ2-1, with D perhaps TRBD2 (7 bases). The length of the CDR3 is 18 residues. V lost 7 bases, J lost 7 bases, and 29 bases lay in between. Germline V lookup: CDR1 SNHLY, CDR2 FYNNEI. CDR3 bases: TGTGCCAGCAATGCTCCGCCGGGGGGCATAGGGGTTAATAATGAGCAGTTCTTC. It specifies CASNAPPGGIGVNNEQFF. Full variable domain (remainder filled in from reference TRBV2 and TRBJ2-1): EPEVTQTPSHQVTQMGQEVILRCVPISNHLYFYWYRQILGQKVEFLVSFYNNEISEKSEIFDDQFSVERPDGSNFTLKIRSTKLEDSAMYFCASNAPPGGIGVNNEQFFGPGTRLTVL.

CDR3 in amino acids: CASRREYQNIQYF. The CDR3 DNA reads as TGTGCCAGCAGACGAGAATACCAAAACATTCAGTACTTC. V usage is TRBV2 and J usage is TRBJ2-4; D remains ambiguous. The CDR3 loop spans 13 amino acids. V dropped 6 bases and J dropped 5 bases, with 11 bases sitting between them. CDR1 is SNHLY and CDR2 is FYNNEI in the germline V gene. Together with reference TRBV2 and TRBJ2-4, the CDR3 gives the full variable domain: EPEVTQTPSHQVTQMGQEVILRCVPISNHLYFYWYRQILGQKVEFLVSFYNNEISEKSEIFDDQFSVERPDGSNFTLKIRSTKLEDSAMYFCASRREYQNIQYFGAGTRLSVL.

The J gene is TRBJ2-2, the V gene TRBV9; D possibly corresponds to TRBD2 (5 bases). Germline CDR1 is SGDLS and CDR2 is YYNGEE. The CDR3 contains 13 residues. Trimming pared 6 bases from V and 7 bases from J, leaving 13 bases between. In nucleotides, the CDR3 is TGTGCCAGCACCTACACCGAGGGCGGGGAGCTGTTTTTT. The encoded protein is CASTYTEGGELFF.

V gene TRBV6-4 combines with J gene TRBJ2-6; D not certain. V was cut by 8 bases and J by 0 bases, with 5 bases left in between. CDR1 MRHNA and CDR2 SNTAGT come from the germline V gene. This CDR3 comprises 13 residues. As DNA, the CDR3 is TGTGCCAGCCGAGACTCTGGGGCCAACGTCCTGACTTTC. It encodes CASRDSGANVLTF.

V and J are TRBV19 and TRBJ1-4; D call uncertain. Germline CDR1 and CDR2: LNHDA and SQIVND (reference sequence). V dropped 4 bases and J dropped 8 bases, with 11 bases sitting between them. The CDR3 is made up of 13 amino acids. CDR3 bases: TGTGCCAGTAGTACCGCAGAGCAAGAAAAACTGTTTTTT. It codes for CASSTAEQEKLFF.

The chain employs TRBV7-2 and TRBJ2-5; D gene ambiguous. Germline CDR1 and CDR2: SGHTA and FQGNSA. V was cut by 1 base and J by 4 bases, with 10 bases left in between. This CDR3 contains 14 residues. The CDR3, as DNA: TGTGCCAGCAGCTTAGGTCTCAGGTCAGAGACCCAGTACTTC. Translated: CASSLGLRSETQYF. The full variable domain, rest sourced from reference TRBV7-2 and TRBJ2-5, is GAGVSQSPSNKVTEKGKDVELRCDPISGHTALYWYRQSLGQGLEFLIYFQGNSAPDKSGLPSDRFSAERTGGSVSTLTIQRTQQEDSAVYLCASSLGLRSETQYFGPGTRLLVL.

The chain's CDR3 is CASSPQSRNTEAFF. CDR3 in DNA: TGTGCCAGCAGTCCGCAGTCCAGGAACACTGAAGCTTTCTTT. The chain joins TRBV11-2 to TRBJ1-1; D is ambiguous. Germline loops: CDR1 SGHAT, CDR2 FQNNGV. The CDR3 totals 14 residues. V was trimmed by 6 bases and J by 1 base, leaving 12 bases between them. The full variable domain, rest sourced from reference TRBV11-2 and TRBJ1-1, is EAGVAQSPRYKIIEKRQSVAFWCNPISGHATLYWYQQILGQGPKLLIQFQNNGVVDDSQLPKDRFSAERLKGVDSTLKIQPAKLEDSAVYLCASSPQSRNTEAFFGQGTRLTVV.

This chain links TRBV6-5 with TRBJ1-1; D perhaps matches TRBD1 (5 bases). CDR1 is MNHEY and CDR2 is SVGAGI in the germline V gene. The CDR3 runs to 13 residues. Trimming cost V 5 bases and J 6 bases, with 13 bases left between them. CDR3 nucleotides: TGTGCCAGCAGTCCCCGGGGGGGAGCTGAAGCTTTCTTT. Translated: CASSPRGGAEAFF.

The V and J genes are TRBV4-1 and TRBJ2-1; the D call may be TRBD1 or TRBD2 (5 bases each). The CDR3 contains 17 residues. With 2 bases removed from V and 1 base from J, the gap between germline ends came to 15 bases. CDR1 and CDR2 (germline): MGHRA, YSYEKL. DNA of the CDR3: TGCGCCAGCAGCCAACACGGGACCTCGTCGTCCTACAATGAGCAGTTCTTC. Translation gives CASSQHGTSSSYNEQFF.

This chain links TRBV6-4 with TRBJ1-2; the D is unclear. This CDR3 is 15 amino acids long. Germline values: CDR1 MRHNA, CDR2 SNTAGT. Trimming pared 0 bases from V and 0 bases from J, leaving 8 bases between. This CDR3 reads CASSDSGRPNYGYTF. The CDR3 DNA sequence: TGTGCCAGCAGTGACTCAGGACGCCCTAACTATGGCTACACCTTC.